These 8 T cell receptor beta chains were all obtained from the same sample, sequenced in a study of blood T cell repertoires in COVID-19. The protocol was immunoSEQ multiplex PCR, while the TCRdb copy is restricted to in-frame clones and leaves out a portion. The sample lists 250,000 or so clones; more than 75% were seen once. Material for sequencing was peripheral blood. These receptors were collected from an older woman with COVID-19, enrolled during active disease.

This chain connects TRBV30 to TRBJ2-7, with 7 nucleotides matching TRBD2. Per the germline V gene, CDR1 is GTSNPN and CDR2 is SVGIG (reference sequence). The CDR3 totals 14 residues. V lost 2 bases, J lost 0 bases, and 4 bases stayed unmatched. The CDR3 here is CAWSMGGSSYEQYF. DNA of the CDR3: TGTGCCTGGAGTATGGGCGGGAGCTCCTACGAGCAGTACTTC.

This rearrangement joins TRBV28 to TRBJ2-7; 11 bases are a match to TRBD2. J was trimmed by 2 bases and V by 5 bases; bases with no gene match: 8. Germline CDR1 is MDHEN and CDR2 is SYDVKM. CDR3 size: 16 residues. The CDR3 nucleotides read TGTGCCAGCAGTAACAGGGGTAGCGGGAGGGCCTACGAGCAGTACTTC. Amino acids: CASSNRGSGRAYEQYF.

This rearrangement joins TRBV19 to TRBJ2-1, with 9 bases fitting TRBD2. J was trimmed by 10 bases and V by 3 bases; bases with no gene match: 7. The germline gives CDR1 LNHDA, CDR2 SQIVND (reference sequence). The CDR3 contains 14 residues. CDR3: CASSMWASGAEQFF. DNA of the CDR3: TGTGCCAGTAGTATGTGGGCTAGCGGGGCAGAGCAGTTCTTC. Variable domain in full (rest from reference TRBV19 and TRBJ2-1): DGGITQSPKYLFRKEGQNVTLSCEQNLNHDAMYWYRQDPGQGLRLIYYSQIVNDFQKGDIAEGYSVSREKKESFPLTVTSAQKNPTAFYLCASSMWASGAEQFFGPGTRLTVL.

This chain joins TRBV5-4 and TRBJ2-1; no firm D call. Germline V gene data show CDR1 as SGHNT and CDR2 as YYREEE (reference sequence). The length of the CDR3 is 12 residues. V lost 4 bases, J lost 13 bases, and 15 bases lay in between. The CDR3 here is CASSADFNRQFF. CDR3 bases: TGTGCCAGCAGCGCCGACTTTAATCGTCAGTTCTTC.

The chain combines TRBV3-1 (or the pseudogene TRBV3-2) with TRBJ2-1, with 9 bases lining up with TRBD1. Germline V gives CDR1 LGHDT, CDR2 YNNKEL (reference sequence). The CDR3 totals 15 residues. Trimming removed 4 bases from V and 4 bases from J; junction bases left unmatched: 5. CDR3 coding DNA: TGTGCCAGCAGCCCAGACAGGGGGGATTACAATGAGCAGTTCTTC. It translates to CASSPDRGDYNEQFF.

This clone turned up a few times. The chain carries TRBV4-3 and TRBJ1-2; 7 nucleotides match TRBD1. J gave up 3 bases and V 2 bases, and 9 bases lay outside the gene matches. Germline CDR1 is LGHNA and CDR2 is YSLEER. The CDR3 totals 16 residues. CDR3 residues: CASSQLYRGVDYGYTF. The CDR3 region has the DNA TGCGCCAGCAGCCAACTCTACAGGGGTGTAGACTATGGCTACACCTTC.

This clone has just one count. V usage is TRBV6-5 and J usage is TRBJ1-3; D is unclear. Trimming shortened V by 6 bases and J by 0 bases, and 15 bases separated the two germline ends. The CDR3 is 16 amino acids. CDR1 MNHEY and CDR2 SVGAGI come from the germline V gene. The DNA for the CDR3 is TGTGCCAGCAGCTACGGTGTCGGAGCCTCTGGAAACACCATATATTTT. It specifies CASSYGVGASGNTIYF.

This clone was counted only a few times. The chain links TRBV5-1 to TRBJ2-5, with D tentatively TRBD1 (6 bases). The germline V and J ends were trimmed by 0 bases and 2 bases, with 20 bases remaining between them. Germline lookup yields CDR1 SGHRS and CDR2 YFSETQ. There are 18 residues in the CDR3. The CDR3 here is CASSLGLAAPTGQETQYF. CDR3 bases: TGCGCCAGCAGCTTGGGTCTTGCAGCTCCGACAGGACAAGAGACCCAGTACTTC.